This T cell receptor (beta chain) is drawn from a study of T cells in Graves' hyperthyroidism and ophthalmopathy. Of note for this clonotype: A much larger clone is a single base away; this may be a read error.

Ophthalmopathy cases met thresholds of Clinical Activity Score at least 3, NOSPECS grade at least 4 and duration under 3 months. Criteria for exclusion of patients were uncontrolled infection, other autoimmune disease, pregnancy or lactation. V lost 4 bases to trimming and J lost 13 bases; unmatched junction nucleotides: 12. Germline CDR1 reads SGHRS; CDR2 reads YFSETQ. This CDR3 contains 14 residues. Amplified TCR beta CDR3 regions came from RNA transcripts. Using the HTBI primer set, a first-round RT-PCR was run on the TCR CDR3. One entry per CDR3 protein results from TCRdb running MiXCR on the multiplex PCR reads. The repertoire consists of around 540,000 distinct CDR3 sequences, with about 16% occurring once and the leading ten covering around 32%.

Sequencing used blood. This TCR derives from a woman in her twenties or thirties with Graves' ophthalmopathy. The V and J genes are TRBV5-1 and TRBJ1-5, with 9 bases lining up with TRBD1. CDR3 sequence: CASSHQTGGNTQHF. In DNA, the CDR3 is TGCGCCAGCAGCCACCAGACAGGGGGAAATACGCAGCATTTT.